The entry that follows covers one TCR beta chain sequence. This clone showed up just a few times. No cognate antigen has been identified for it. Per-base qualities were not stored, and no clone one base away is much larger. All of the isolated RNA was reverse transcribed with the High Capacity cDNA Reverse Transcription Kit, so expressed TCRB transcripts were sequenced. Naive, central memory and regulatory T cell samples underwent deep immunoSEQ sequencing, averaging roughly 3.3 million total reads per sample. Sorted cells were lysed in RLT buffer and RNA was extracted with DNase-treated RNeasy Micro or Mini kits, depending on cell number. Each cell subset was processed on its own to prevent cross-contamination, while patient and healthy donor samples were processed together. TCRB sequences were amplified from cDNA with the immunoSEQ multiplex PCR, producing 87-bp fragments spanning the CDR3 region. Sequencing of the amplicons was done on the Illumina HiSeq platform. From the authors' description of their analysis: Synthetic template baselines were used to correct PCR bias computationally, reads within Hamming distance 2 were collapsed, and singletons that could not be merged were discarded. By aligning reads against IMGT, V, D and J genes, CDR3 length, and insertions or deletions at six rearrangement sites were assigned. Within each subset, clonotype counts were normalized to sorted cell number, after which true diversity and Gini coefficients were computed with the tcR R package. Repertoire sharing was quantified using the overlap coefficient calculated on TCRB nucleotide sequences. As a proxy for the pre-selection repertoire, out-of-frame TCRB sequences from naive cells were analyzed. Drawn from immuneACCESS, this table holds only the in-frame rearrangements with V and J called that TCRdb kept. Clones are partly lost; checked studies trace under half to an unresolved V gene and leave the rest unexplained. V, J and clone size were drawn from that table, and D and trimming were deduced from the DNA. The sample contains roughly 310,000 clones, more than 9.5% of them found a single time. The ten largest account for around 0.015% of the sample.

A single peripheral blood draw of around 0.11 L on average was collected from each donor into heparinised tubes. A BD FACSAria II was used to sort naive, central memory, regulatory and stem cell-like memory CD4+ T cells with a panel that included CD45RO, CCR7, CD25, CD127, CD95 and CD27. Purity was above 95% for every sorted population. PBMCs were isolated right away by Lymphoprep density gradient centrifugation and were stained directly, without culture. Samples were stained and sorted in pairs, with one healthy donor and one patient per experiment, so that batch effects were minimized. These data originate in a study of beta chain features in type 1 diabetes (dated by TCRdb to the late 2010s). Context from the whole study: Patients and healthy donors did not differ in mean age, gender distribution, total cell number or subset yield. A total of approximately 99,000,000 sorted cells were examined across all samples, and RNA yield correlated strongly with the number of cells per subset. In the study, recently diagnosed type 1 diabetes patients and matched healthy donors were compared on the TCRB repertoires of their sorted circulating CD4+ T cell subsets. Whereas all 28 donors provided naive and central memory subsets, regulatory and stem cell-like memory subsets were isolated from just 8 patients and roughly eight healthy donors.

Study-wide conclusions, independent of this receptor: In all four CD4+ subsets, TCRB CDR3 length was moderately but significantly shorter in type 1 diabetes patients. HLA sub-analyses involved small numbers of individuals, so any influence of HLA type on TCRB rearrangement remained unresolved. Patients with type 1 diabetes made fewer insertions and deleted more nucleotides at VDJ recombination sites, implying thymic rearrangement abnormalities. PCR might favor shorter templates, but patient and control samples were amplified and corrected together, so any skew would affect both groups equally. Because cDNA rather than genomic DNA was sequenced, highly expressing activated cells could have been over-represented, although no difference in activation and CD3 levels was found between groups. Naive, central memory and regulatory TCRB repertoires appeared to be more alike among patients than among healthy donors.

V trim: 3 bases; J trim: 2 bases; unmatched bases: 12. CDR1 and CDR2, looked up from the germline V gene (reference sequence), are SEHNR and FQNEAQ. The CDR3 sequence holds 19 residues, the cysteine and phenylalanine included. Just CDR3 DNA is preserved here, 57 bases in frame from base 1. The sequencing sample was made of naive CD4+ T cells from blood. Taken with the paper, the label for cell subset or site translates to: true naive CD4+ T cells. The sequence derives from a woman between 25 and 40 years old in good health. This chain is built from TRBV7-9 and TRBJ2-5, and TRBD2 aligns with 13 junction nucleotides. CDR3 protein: CASSFPPGLAGPGQETQYF. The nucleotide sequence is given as TGTGCCAGCAGCTTTCCCCCGGGACTAGCGGGACCCGGACAAGAGACCCAGTACTTC.